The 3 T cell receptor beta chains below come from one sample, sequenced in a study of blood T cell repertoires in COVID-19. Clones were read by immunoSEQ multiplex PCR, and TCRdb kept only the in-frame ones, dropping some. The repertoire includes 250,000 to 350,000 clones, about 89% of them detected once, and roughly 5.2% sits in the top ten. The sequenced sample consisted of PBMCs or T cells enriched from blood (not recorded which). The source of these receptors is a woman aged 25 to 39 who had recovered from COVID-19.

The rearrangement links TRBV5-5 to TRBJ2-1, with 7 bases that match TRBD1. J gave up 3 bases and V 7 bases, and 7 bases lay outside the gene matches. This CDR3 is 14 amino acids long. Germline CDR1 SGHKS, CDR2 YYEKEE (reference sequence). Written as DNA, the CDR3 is TGTGCCAGCGCGAGACAGGGTCGCTACAATGAGCAGTTCTTC. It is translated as CASARQGRYNEQFF.

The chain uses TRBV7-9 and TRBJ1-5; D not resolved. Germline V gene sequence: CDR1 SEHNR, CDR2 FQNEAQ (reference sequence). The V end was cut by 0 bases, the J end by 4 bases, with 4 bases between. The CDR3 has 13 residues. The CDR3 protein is CASSLAANQPQHF. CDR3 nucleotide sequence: TGTGCCAGCAGCTTAGCAGCTAATCAGCCCCAGCATTTT.

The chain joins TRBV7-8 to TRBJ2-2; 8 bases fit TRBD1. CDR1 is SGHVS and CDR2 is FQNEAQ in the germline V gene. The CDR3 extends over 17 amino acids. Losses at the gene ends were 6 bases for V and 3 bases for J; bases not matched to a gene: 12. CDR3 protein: CASRSRTDRGYTGELFF. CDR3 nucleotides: TGTGCCAGCAGGTCACGAACCGACAGGGGCTACACCGGGGAGCTGTTTTTT. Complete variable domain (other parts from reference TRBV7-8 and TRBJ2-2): GAGVSQSPRYKVAKRGQDVALRCDPISGHVSLFWYQQALGQGPEFLTYFQNEAQLDKSGLPSDRFFAERPEGSVSTLKIQRTQQEDSAVYLCASRSRTDRGYTGELFFGEGSRLTVL.